The 8 T cell receptor beta chains below all came from one sample that was sequenced in a study of T cell repertoires in ileal Crohn's disease. TCRdb's copy holds only in-frame clones and misses some; the assay was immunoSEQ multiplex PCR. The sample contains approximately 27,000 clones, roughly 81% of which appear only once. The specimen sequenced was ileal tissue. Receptors originate from an adult with Crohn's disease.

J is TRBJ2-1 and V is TRBV11-2; 9 bases match TRBD1. CDR3 length: 15 amino acids. CDR1 is SGHAT and CDR2 is FQNNGV in the germline V gene. Trimming at V came to 1 base and at J to 10 bases, leaving 8 bases not matched to a gene. The CDR3 spells CASSLGPTGGLEQFF. CDR3 nucleotides: TGTGCCAGCAGCTTAGGCCCGACAGGGGGTCTAGAGCAGTTCTTC.

The CDR3 loop reads CASSLVALNTEAFF. The CDR3 DNA sequence: TGTGCCAGCAGCTTAGTAGCCCTAAACACTGAAGCTTTCTTT. The chain uses TRBV7-9 and TRBJ1-1; D remains ambiguous. Trimming took off 1 base at V and 2 bases at J, with 8 bases between the two ends. Per germline, CDR1 SEHNR and CDR2 FQNEAQ (reference sequence). There are 14 residues in the CDR3.

The chain has TRBV18 and TRBJ2-7; D might be TRBD1 (7 bases). The CDR3 runs to 15 residues. Trimming took off 2 bases at V and 2 bases at J, with 13 bases between the two ends. Germline assignment: CDR1 KGHSH and CDR2 LQKENI. CDR3 sequence (DNA): TGTGCCAGCTCACCATCCCAGGGGGGTGCCTACGAGCAGTACTTC. Translation: CASSPSQGGAYEQYF.

CDR3 sequence reads: CASSYGRVTEAFF. CDR3 DNA sequence: TGTGCCAGCAGTTACGGCAGGGTGACTGAAGCTTTCTTT. The gene calls are TRBV6-5 and TRBJ1-1; perhaps TRBD1 as D (5 bases). This CDR3 region has 13 residues. Trimming removed 2 bases from V and 5 bases from J, with 9 bases in between. Germline V gene sequence: CDR1 MNHEY, CDR2 SVGAGI.

The chain links TRBV18 to TRBJ2-7; the D gene is possibly TRBD1 (6 bases). Per germline, CDR1 KGHSH and CDR2 LQKENI. CDR3 length: 16 residues. Trimming left V 5 bases short and J 4 bases short, with 21 bases between. The CDR3 sequence: CASSSTTRGHTYEQYF. CDR3 nucleotides: TGTGCCAGCTCATCAACGACAAGGGGACATACGTACGAGCAGTACTTC.

CDR3 sequence reads: CASTAGVNYGYTF. Written as DNA, the CDR3 is TGTGCCAGCACCGCCGGGGTGAACTATGGCTACACCTTC. The genes are TRBV5-6 and TRBJ1-2; D remains ambiguous. V lost 6 bases and J 2 bases, leaving 11 bases between the germline ends. CDR1 is SGHDT and CDR2 is YYEEEE in the germline V gene. The CDR3 consists of 13 residues.

This clone was picked up a small number of times. The chain is built from TRBV7-9 and TRBJ1-1, with a weak D call TRBD1 (5 bases). The CDR3 has 14 amino acids. Germline V lookup: CDR1 SEHNR, CDR2 FQNEAQ (reference sequence). V was cut by 5 bases and J by 5 bases, with 15 bases left in between. Written as DNA, the CDR3 is TGTGCCAGCAGCCCCCCGTCGGGGGGGACTGAAGCTTTCTTT. Its protein is CASSPPSGGTEAFF.

The chain carries TRBV27 and TRBJ2-2; D is undetermined. This CDR3 comprises 13 residues. Germline CDR1 is MNHEY and CDR2 is SMNVEV (reference sequence). V was cut by 3 bases and J by 4 bases, with 6 bases left in between. This CDR3 is CASSFPITGELFF. Written as DNA, the CDR3 is TGTGCCAGCAGTTTTCCCATCACCGGGGAGCTGTTTTTT.